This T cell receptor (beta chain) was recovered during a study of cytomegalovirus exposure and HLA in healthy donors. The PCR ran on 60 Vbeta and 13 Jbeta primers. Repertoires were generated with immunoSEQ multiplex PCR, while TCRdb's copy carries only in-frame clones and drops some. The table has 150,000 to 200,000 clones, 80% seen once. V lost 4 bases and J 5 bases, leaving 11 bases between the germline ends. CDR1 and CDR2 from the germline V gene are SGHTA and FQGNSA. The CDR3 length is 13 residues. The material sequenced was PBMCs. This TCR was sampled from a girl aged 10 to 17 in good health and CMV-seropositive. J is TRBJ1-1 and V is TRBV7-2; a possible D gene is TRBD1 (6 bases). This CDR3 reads CASSYREGTEAFF. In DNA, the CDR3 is TGTGCCAGCAGCTACAGGGAGGGGACTGAAGCTTTCTTT.